A selection of T cell receptor beta chains follows, all from one sample in a study of graft-versus-host responses after intestinal transplantation. Antigens of these TCRs are unknown. Sequencing used immunoSEQ multiplex PCR; TCRdb keeps in-frame clones, though not all of them. The table lists just under 90,000 clones, about four fifths of them singletons. The sample consisted of unstimulated CD8+ T cells sorted from spleen or lymph node cells, taken before intestinal transplant. These receptors originate from a human donor who received an intestinal transplant. The CDR3 runs from the conserved cysteine through the conserved F or W. D genes are given only for firm matches. Not all rows give a size; the values are once, few, many and, for expanded clones, a class.

>TRBD2|NA|TRBV29-1|TRBJ2-1
TGCAGCGATCGACTAGCGGGCTACAATGAGCAGTTCTTC
CSDRLAGYNEQFF
>TRBD1|NA|TRBV5-8|TRBJ1-5
TGTGCCAGCAGCTTCCGACGGGGACAGGGAAGTCAGCCCCAGCATTTT
CASSFRRGQGSQPQHF
>TRBD1|NA|TRBV13|TRBJ2-7
TGTGCCAGCAGCTTATCTGGGACAGGGAAGAACGAGCAGTACTTC
CASSLSGTGKNEQYF
>NA|NA|TRBV7-9|TRBJ1-2
TGTGCCAGCAGCTTAAAATTACAACGCGATGGCTACACCTTC
CASSLKLQRDGYTF
>NA|NA|TRBV5-6|TRBJ2-5
TGTGCCAGCAGACGACCTAGCCTGGAGACCCAGTACTTC
CASRRPSLETQYF
>TRBD1|NA|TRBV28|TRBJ1-6
TGTGCCAGCAGCCTCGCCCTCAGGGGGCTTTCACCCCTCCACTTT
CASSLALRGLSPLHF
>NA|NA|TRBV9|TRBJ2-2
TGTGCCAGCAGCGCTTGGGGGGACAGCGGAACCGGGGAGCTGTTTTTT
CASSAWGDSGTGELFF
>NA|NA|TRBV10-1|TRBJ1-1
TGCGCCAGCAGTGAGTCAGGACGGTTGAACACTGAAGCTTTCTTT
CASSESGRLNTEAFF
>TRBD2|few|TRBV6-5|TRBJ2-3
TGTGCCACCACCGGAGGGCGGGAGTGGACAGATACGCAGTATTTT
CATTGGREWTDTQYF
>NA|NA|TRBV4-1|TRBJ2-7
TGCGCCAGCAGCCAATCCCCCATGAACTACGAGCAGTACTTC
CASSQSPMNYEQYF
>NA|NA|TRBV9|TRBJ2-6
TGTGCCAGCAGCGGGCTAGGAGGGAACGGCTTTGGGGCCAACGTCCTGACTTTC
CASSGLGGNGFGANVLTF
>NA|NA|TRBV13|TRBJ2-7
TGTGCCAGCAGCCCCCTAAGGAGCTCCTACGAGCAGTACTTC
CASSPLRSSYEQYF
>NA|NA|TRBV7-9|TRBJ2-3
TGTGCCAGCAGCTTAAGCGAATTCACAGATACGCAGTATTTT
CASSLSEFTDTQYF
>NA|NA|TRBV7-9|TRBJ1-6
TGTGCCAGCAGCTGGGACTCCCCGCGGGTATGGGATTCACCCCTCCACTTT
CASSWDSPRVWDSPLHF
>TRBD2|NA|TRBV9|TRBJ2-7
TGTGCCAGCAGCGCCGGGACTAGCGGATTCAACACCTCCTACGAGCAGTACTTC
CASSAGTSGFNTSYEQYF
>NA|NA|TRBV6-1|TRBJ2-1
TGTGCCAGCAGTGAATGGATAGGGCCAAGGGAGCAGTTCTTC
CASSEWIGPREQFF
>TRBD1|NA|TRBV7-8|TRBJ2-7
TGTGCCAGCAGCTCACGACAGGGGGTCGAGCAGTACTTC
CASSSRQGVEQYF
>TRBD2|NA|TRBV9|TRBJ2-2
TGTGCCAGCAGCGTAAAGACTAGCGGGATAATGAACACCGGGGAGCTGTTTTTT
CASSVKTSGIMNTGELFF
>NA|few|TRBV7-3|TRBJ1-1
TGTGCCAGCAGCCGGGACGGTAACACTGAAGCTTTCTTT
CASSRDGNTEAFF
>NA|NA|TRBV7-8|TRBJ2-3
TGTGCCAGCAGCGAGCGCGGGACACCTGCAGATACGCAGTATTTT
CASSERGTPADTQYF
>TRBD2|NA|TRBV7-6|TRBJ2-1
TGTGCCAGCAGCCCAGTTAGGACTAGTGAGCAGTTCTTC
CASSPVRTSEQFF
>NA|NA|TRBV7-6|TRBJ1-4
TGTGCCAGCAGCTTAGGGCAGGGTATCAATGAAAAACTGTTTTTT
CASSLGQGINEKLFF
>TRBD2|NA|TRBV5-8|TRBJ2-1
TGTGCCAGCAGCTTGGTGGCTAGCGGGAACGGTTACAATGAGCAGTTCTTC
CASSLVASGNGYNEQFF
>NA|NA|TRBV12-5|TRBJ2-3
TGTGCTAGTGGTTTGGTACAAGATACGCAGTATTTT
CASGLVQDTQYF
>NA|NA|TRBV28|TRBJ2-1
TGTGCCAGCAGTTTGTCCAGGACCTACAATGAGCAGTTCTTC
CASSLSRTYNEQFF
>NA|few|TRBV13|TRBJ2-6
TGTGCCAGCAGCTTAGGCGGAAGGGCCCCTGGGGCCAACGTCCTGACTTTC
CASSLGGRAPGANVLTF
>NA|NA|TRBV6-1|TRBJ2-7
TGTGCCAGCAGTTATTCTGGACAAAACTACGAGCAGTACTTC
CASSYSGQNYEQYF
>NA|NA|TRBV7-2|TRBJ1-1
TGTGCCAGCAGCTTTAGTTCAGGAGCTGAAGCTTTCTTT
CASSFSSGAEAFF
>NA|NA|TRBV28|TRBJ2-5
TGTGCCAGCAGTTATGAGGAGGAGACCCAGTACTTC
CASSYEEETQYF
>NA|NA|TRBV27|TRBJ1-2
TGTGCCAGCAGCCCGGGCTCCGTCTATGGCTACACCTTC
CASSPGSVYGYTF
>NA|NA|TRBV6-5|TRBJ2-7
TGTGCCAGCAGTTACTCGAGGTACCCCCCATACTACGAGCAGTACTTC
CASSYSRYPPYYEQYF
>NA|NA|TRBV30|TRBJ1-5
TGTGCCTGGAGTTTGGATAGCAATCAGCCCCAGCATTTT
CAWSLDSNQPQHF
>NA|NA|TRBV7-6|TRBJ2-7
TGTGCCAGCAGCCCACCGGGCCAAGGGGGATACGAGCAGTACTTC
CASSPPGQGGYEQYF
>NA|NA|TRBV21-1|TRBJ2-3
TGTGCCAGCAGCAAAGAAGAAGATACGCAGTATTTT
CASSKEEDTQYF
>NA|NA|TRBV7-9|TRBJ2-1
TGTGCCAGCAGCTTATGGGGCAATGAGCAGTTCTTC
CASSLWGNEQFF
>NA|NA|TRBV2|TRBJ1-5
TGTGCCAGCAGGTACTATAGCAATCAGCCCCAGCATTTT
CASRYYSNQPQHF
>TRBD2|NA|TRBV2|TRBJ2-7
TGTGCCAGCAGTACCGGGACTAGCGGGGTTACGTACCGCGAGCAGTACTTC
CASSTGTSGVTYREQYF
>NA|NA|TRBV20-1|TRBJ2-1
TGCAGTGCTCCTTGGCAGAATGAGCAGTTCTTC
CSAPWQNEQFF
>NA|NA|TRBV7-6|TRBJ2-2
TGTGCCAGCAGTTATACAACTGGCACCGGGGAGCTGTTTTTT
CASSYTTGTGELFF
>TRBD2|NA|TRBV9|TRBJ2-1
TGTGCCAGCAGCGCGACTAGCGGGGCTTACAATGAGCAGTTCTTC
CASSATSGAYNEQFF
>NA|NA|TRBV27|TRBJ2-3
TGTGCCAGCAGTTTTTGGCCTCCTGGCGATACGCAGTATTTT
CASSFWPPGDTQYF
>NA|NA|TRBV5-1|TRBJ1-6
TGCGCCAGCAGCTTGGTATACGGAGGGTCACCCCTCCACTTT
CASSLVYGGSPLHF
>NA|NA|TRBV27|TRBJ1-5
TGTGCCAGCAGTCTAGGGGGAGGGAATCAGCCCCAGCATTTT
CASSLGGGNQPQHF
>TRBD2|NA|TRBV4-1|TRBJ2-1
TGCGCCAGCAGCCAAGGTGGCGGGGGGCTAGGCTCCTACAATGAGCAGTTCTTC
CASSQGGGGLGSYNEQFF
>TRBD1|NA|TRBV9|TRBJ2-7
TGTGCCAGCAGCGTAGCTGAGGGGGCAGAGTACGAGCAGTACTTC
CASSVAEGAEYEQYF
>TRBD2|NA|TRBV4-1|TRBJ2-2
TGCGCCAGCGGGACTAGCCCCAGCACCGGGGAGCTGTTTTTT
CASGTSPSTGELFF
>NA|NA|TRBV11-3|TRBJ2-3
TGTGCCAGCAGCTTAGTCAGCACAGATACGCAGTATTTT
CASSLVSTDTQYF
>NA|NA|TRBV6-5|TRBJ1-5
TGTGCCAGCAGTCGCTGGGGGCTTAGCAATCAGCCCCAGCATTTT
CASSRWGLSNQPQHF
>NA|NA|TRBV6-4|TRBJ2-1
TGTGCCAGCAGTGACTCGATCCAGCAGTTCTTC
CASSDSIQQFF
>TRBD2|few|TRBV2|TRBJ2-5
TGTGCCAGCAGGCTAGCGGGGGGGCTCCAAGAGACCCAGTACTTC
CASRLAGGLQETQYF
>NA|NA|TRBV19|TRBJ1-2
TGTGCCAGTAGTATGTCCGGAGGGGCCTTTGATGGGGCCGGGATAATGCACTATGGCTACACTTTC
CASSMSGGAFDGAGIMHYGYTF
>TRBD1|NA|TRBV2|TRBJ2-3
TGTGCCAGCAGTGAAGGGGACAGTGGTTTAATCACAGATACGCAGTATTTT
CASSEGDSGLITDTQYF